This T cell receptor beta chain was identified during a study of blood T cell repertoires in COVID-19. TCRdb's table, derived via immunoSEQ multiplex PCR, lists solely in-frame clones and lacks some. The data contain some 62,000 clones, roughly 80% of them singletons. This clone was recorded a few times. Sequencing was performed on peripheral blood. This clonotype was obtained from a man in his 60s with COVID-19, enrolled during active disease.

CDR3 residues: CASSPGTEDVETQYF. CDR3 in DNA: TGCGCCAGCAGCCCTGGGACAGAGGATGTGGAGACCCAGTACTTC. This chain joins TRBV4-1 and TRBJ2-5, with 7 bases matching TRBD1. Germline lookup yields CDR1 MGHRA and CDR2 YSYEKL. V was clipped by 4 bases and J by 5 bases; unmatched bases: 10. CDR3 length equals 15 residues.